Sequencing of this TCR beta chain was carried out in a study of CD8+ T cells in alopecia areata. This clone came up once. Peripheral blood, together with lesional scalp punch biopsies, was collected from alopecia areata patients. It was from PBMCs that CD4+ and CD8+ T cells were sorted. With 5 bases removed from V and 5 bases from J, the gap between germline ends came to 19 bases. From germline, CDR1 is SQVTM and CDR2 ANQGSEA. The CDR3 runs 14 residues. Following RNA extraction, reverse transcription yielded cDNA that acted as the sequencing template. Generated by immunoSEQ multiplex PCR, the TCRdb table keeps only in-frame clones and is missing some. The sample consists of more than 95,000 clones, about 50% of them appearing once.

This sequence was found in a human donor with alopecia areata. The sequencing sample was made of NKG2D-low CD8+ T cells sorted from blood. The genes are TRBV29-1 and TRBJ2-7; D is possibly TRBD2 (6 bases). This CDR3 reads CSVRPDYPAHEQYF. The CDR3, as DNA: TGCAGCGTTCGACCGGACTACCCGGCCCACGAGCAGTACTTC.